Below, 20 T cell receptor beta chains from the same sample are listed, as sequenced in a study of control samples from healthy donors and cancer patients. TCRdb keeps only in-frame clones here, not all; method: immunoSEQ multiplex PCR. The sample carries around 130,000 clones, roughly 94% recorded once. The sequenced sample consisted of blood. These receptors were collected from a man aged 30-40 years in good health.

This clone was seen just once. The genes are TRBV5-1 and TRBJ2-7; D might be TRBD1 (6 bases). This CDR3 is built from 14 residues. Trimming shortened V by 4 bases and J by 2 bases, and 13 bases separated the two germline ends. Germline CDR1 SGHRS, CDR2 YFSETQ. CDR3 nucleotides: TGCGCCAGCAGCATCAGGGGAACCCCCTACGAGCAGTACTTC. This codes for CASSIRGTPYEQYF.

The rearrangement joins TRBV4-1 to TRBJ1-3; no firm D call. The ends were cut back, 1 base at V and 3 bases at J, with 4 bases in the middle. The CDR3 totals 13 residues. Germline V gives CDR1 MGHRA, CDR2 YSYEKL. This CDR3 is CASSQGYGNTIYF. In DNA, the CDR3 is TGCGCCAGCAGCCAAGGATATGGAAACACCATATATTTT.

The chain is built from TRBV3-1 (or the pseudogene TRBV3-2) and TRBJ1-3; D gene uncertain. Looked up from germline, CDR1 is LGHDT and CDR2 is YNNKEL (reference sequence). V was cut by 5 bases and J by 0 bases, with 11 bases left in between. The CDR3 spans 15 residues. The CDR3 region has the DNA TGTGCCAGCAGCTACGACTCTACCTCTGGAAACACCATATATTTT. Protein sequence: CASSYDSTSGNTIYF.

The rearrangement uses TRBV6-1 and TRBJ1-3, with unresolved D. Trimming cost V 6 bases and J 7 bases, with 13 bases left between them. Germline V gene data show CDR1 as MNHNS and CDR2 as SASEGT. The CDR3 consists of 13 residues. CDR3 protein: CASSPKGLNTIYF. In DNA form, the CDR3 reads TGTGCCAGCAGCCCGAAAGGGTTGAACACCATATATTTT.

The rearrangement uses TRBV11-2 and TRBJ2-7; 11 positions agree with TRBD2. Germline loops: CDR1 SGHAT, CDR2 FQNNGV. J was trimmed by 3 bases and V by 3 bases; bases with no gene match: 4. The CDR3 totals 15 residues. The CDR3 nucleotides read TGTGCCAGCAGCTTGGGACTAGCGGAGGTCTACGAGCAGTACTTC. Protein sequence: CASSLGLAEVYEQYF. Variable domain in full (rest from reference TRBV11-2 and TRBJ2-7): EAGVAQSPRYKIIEKRQSVAFWCNPISGHATLYWYQQILGQGPKLLIQFQNNGVVDDSQLPKDRFSAERLKGVDSTLKIQPAKLEDSAVYLCASSLGLAEVYEQYFGPGTRLTVT.

The chain recombines TRBV7-2 with TRBJ2-1, with 7 bases lining up with TRBD1. Losses at the gene ends were 4 bases for V and 2 bases for J; bases not matched to a gene: 11. The CDR3 is 17 amino acids. Germline CDR1 and CDR2: SGHTA and FQGNSA. The chain's CDR3 is CASSSLFDRAPYNEQFF. Written as DNA, the CDR3 is TGTGCCAGCAGCTCTTTGTTTGACAGGGCACCCTACAATGAGCAGTTCTTC.

V usage is TRBV28 and J usage is TRBJ1-4; 10 bases fit TRBD1. Per the germline V gene, CDR1 is MDHEN and CDR2 is SYDVKM. The CDR3 covers 14 residues. The V segment lost 3 bases and the J segment 8 bases; nucleotides outside the gene matches: 3. Here the CDR3 DNA reads TGTGCCAGCAGTTTCGGGACAGGGGCCGAAAAACTGTTTTTT. Translating it yields CASSFGTGAEKLFF.

The rearrangement joins TRBV18 to TRBJ2-2; unclear D gene. The V end was cut by 3 bases, the J end by 4 bases, with 9 bases between. Per germline, CDR1 KGHSH and CDR2 LQKENI. This CDR3 comprises 14 residues. The CDR3 region has the DNA TGTGCCAGCTCACCGATGATCAGCACCGGGGAGCTGTTTTTT. Protein sequence: CASSPMISTGELFF.

The rearrangement joins TRBV5-8 to TRBJ1-5; the D is unclear. CDR3 length: 15 residues. The germline V gene has CDR1 SGHTS and CDR2 YDEGEE. Trimming left V 4 bases short and J 0 bases short, with 11 bases between. CDR3 residues: CASSASVYSNQPQHF. The CDR3 nucleotides are TGTGCCAGCAGCGCGTCTGTTTATAGCAATCAGCCCCAGCATTTT. Full variable domain (outside the CDR3, taken from reference TRBV5-8 and TRBJ1-5): EAGVTQSPTHLIKTRGQQATLRCSPISGHTSVYWYQQALGLGLQFLLWYDEGEERNRGNFPPRFSGRQFPNYSSELNVNALELEDSALYLCASSASVYSNQPQHFGDGTRLSIL.

The V and J genes are TRBV6-6 and TRBJ1-1; D is ambiguous. The CDR3 loop spans 14 amino acids. Germline loops: CDR1 MNHNY, CDR2 SVGAGI (reference sequence). Trimming left V 2 bases short and J 6 bases short, with 13 bases between. The CDR3 region has the DNA TGTGCCAGCAGTTACGAACCTATAGACGCTGAAGCTTTCTTT. This encodes CASSYEPIDAEAFF.

This clone was counted between two and nine times. The gene calls are TRBV6-6 and TRBJ2-7, with a tentative D call TRBD1 (5 bases). Per the germline V gene, CDR1 is MNHNY and CDR2 is SVGAGI (reference sequence). V was cut by 2 bases and J by 3 bases, with 14 bases left in between. There are 15 residues in the CDR3. The CDR3 is CASSYLPGSIYEQYF. CDR3 sequence (DNA): TGTGCCAGCAGTTACCTCCCAGGGTCTATCTACGAGCAGTACTTC.

The chain couples TRBV27 to TRBJ2-1, with 11 bases aligning to TRBD1. The CDR3 runs to 16 residues. With V trimmed by 6 bases and J by 9 bases, 13 bases remained unmatched. Germline V gives CDR1 MNHEY, CDR2 SMNVEV (reference sequence). The CDR3 loop reads CASRSTGTGGNGEQFF. The CDR3 DNA is TGTGCCAGCAGGTCAACCGGGACAGGGGGGAACGGTGAGCAGTTCTTC.

This chain links TRBV6-2 or TRBV6-3 with TRBJ1-1, with D hard to call. The CDR3 contains 12 residues. V lost 1 base and J lost 5, with 5 bases in between. Germline CDR1 reads MNHEY; CDR2 reads SVGEGT. The CDR3 DNA is TGTGCCAGCAGTTACTTGGGGACTGAAGCTTTCTTT. Encoded protein: CASSYLGTEAFF.

This clone occurred once. The rearrangement links TRBV10-3 to TRBJ2-5, with no clear D. The CDR3 is made up of 13 amino acids. Looked up from germline, CDR1 is ENHRY and CDR2 is SYGVKD. The V gene lost 10 bases and the J gene lost 5 bases, with 17 bases spanning the gap. The CDR3, as DNA: TGTGCCAGCTCACCTAGGGCTACGGAGACCCAGTACTTC. It is translated as CASSPRATETQYF.

The chain combines TRBV5-1 with TRBJ2-7, with 11 bases lining up with TRBD2. V lost 3 bases to trimming and J lost 3 bases; unmatched junction nucleotides: 5. CDR3 length: 15 residues. The V gene's germline CDR1 is SGHRS and CDR2 YFSETQ. Written as DNA, the CDR3 is TGCGCCAGCAGCTCGACTAGCGGGGAGCACTACGAGCAGTACTTC. Amino acids: CASSSTSGEHYEQYF.

The rearrangement joins TRBV11-2 to TRBJ2-3, with no clear D. From germline, CDR1 is SGHAT and CDR2 FQNNGV. The germline V and J ends were trimmed by 6 bases and 6 bases, with 7 bases remaining between them. The length of the CDR3 is 11 residues. In DNA form, the CDR3 reads TGTGCCAGCAGTTTGGGGGATACGCAGTATTTT. As protein: CASSLGDTQYF.

The rearrangement links TRBV5-1 to TRBJ2-3; 12 bases match TRBD2. V lost 7 bases and J lost 1; bases outside the gene matches: 1. Per the germline V gene, CDR1 is SGHRS and CDR2 is YFSETQ. The CDR3 is 14 amino acids. The CDR3 DNA reads as TGCGCCAGCGGACTAGCGGGGCGCACAGATACGCAGTATTTT. Its translation: CASGLAGRTDTQYF. Looking up the rest from reference TRBV5-1 and TRBJ2-3 gives the full variable domain: KAGVTQTPRYLIKTRGQQVTLSCSPISGHRSVSWYQQTPGQGLQFLFEYFSETQRNKGNFPGRFSGRQFSNSRSEMNVSTLELGDSALYLCASGLAGRTDTQYFGPGTRLTVL.

The V call is TRBV4-3, the J call TRBJ2-1, with D perhaps matching TRBD2 (6 bases). CDR3 size: 14 residues. V was cut by 0 bases and J by 12 bases, with 15 bases left in between. Germline loops: CDR1 LGHNA, CDR2 YSLEER. In DNA form, the CDR3 reads TGCGCCAGCAGCCAAGATACCCGGACTACACCGCAGTTCTTC. Amino acid sequence: CASSQDTRTTPQFF.

The chain links TRBV19 to TRBJ2-3; D may be TRBD1 or TRBD2 (5 bases each). V lost 3 bases to trimming and J lost 4 bases, with 23 bases between them. CDR1 and CDR2 from the germline V gene are LNHDA and SQIVND (reference sequence). The CDR3 consists of 18 residues. The CDR3 region is CASSIKRVPLRGADTQYF. The DNA of the CDR3 is TGTGCCAGTAGTATTAAGAGGGTACCCCTAAGAGGGGCAGATACGCAGTATTTT.

V and J are TRBV7-9 and TRBJ2-3; D is unclear. In germline, CDR1 is SEHNR, CDR2 FQNEAQ (reference sequence). CDR3 length equals 12 residues. Trimming removed 5 bases from V and 5 bases from J, with 8 bases in between. The CDR3 DNA sequence: TGTGCCAGCAGCGCCCTAAGAGATACGCAGTATTTT. Translation: CASSALRDTQYF.